This TCR beta chain was sequenced for a study of neurological immune-mediated disorders. Notes on the study in general: On phylogenetic grouping, the repertoires of 18 of 34 multiple sclerosis patients fell within one related-CDR3 cluster, constituting a possible signature.

This clonotype was found many times. What it binds is unknown. The CDR3 loop spans 13 amino acids. V lost 5 bases and J 11 bases, leaving 17 bases between the germline ends. Germline V gene lookup returns CDR1 SGHTA and CDR2 FQGNSA. TCRdb reprocessed the 5' RACE reads via MiXCR and lists one record per CDR3 protein. Of 30,000 to 40,000 distinct CDR3 sequences listed, less than 5% are singletons. This TCR was recovered from a man aged 25 to 40 with multiple sclerosis. The sample taken for sequencing was PBMCs. The chain combines TRBV7-2 with TRBJ2-3; D might be TRBD1 (6 bases). The CDR3 DNA sequence: TGTGCCAGCAGCCAGCAAGGGCAGGGGAGGCAGTATTTT. It specifies CASSQQGQGRQYF.